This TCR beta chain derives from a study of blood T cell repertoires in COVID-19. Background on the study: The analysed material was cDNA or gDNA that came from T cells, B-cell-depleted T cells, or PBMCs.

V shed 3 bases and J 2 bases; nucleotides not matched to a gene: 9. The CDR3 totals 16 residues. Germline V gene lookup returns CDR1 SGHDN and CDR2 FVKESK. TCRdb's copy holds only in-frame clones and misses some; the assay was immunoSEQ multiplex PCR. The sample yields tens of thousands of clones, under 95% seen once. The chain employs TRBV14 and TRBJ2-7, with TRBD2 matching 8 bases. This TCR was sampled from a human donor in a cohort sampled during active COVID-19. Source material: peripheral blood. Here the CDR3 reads CASSHPEEREPYEQYF. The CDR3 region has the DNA TGTGCCAGCAGCCACCCTGAGGAGCGGGAGCCCTACGAGCAGTACTTC.